Below, one T cell receptor beta chain is given with its context. Assay used: immunoSEQ multiplex PCR; TCRdb lists only in-frame clones, some missing. Here the sample spans about 80,000 clones, approximately 93% being singletons. This specimen comes from a study of technical replicates of blood from several donors. The CDR3 loop spans 14 amino acids. Trimming pared 6 bases from V and 6 bases from J, leaving 16 bases between. The germline CDR1 and CDR2 sequences are SNHLY and FYNNEI. Material: T cells isolated from PBMCs. The sequence was obtained from a human donor in good health. This chain joins TRBV2 and TRBJ2-3, with unresolved D. CDR3 sequence reads: CASSYIYTADTQYF. The DNA for the CDR3 is TGTGCCAGCAGCTACATATATACAGCTGATACGCAGTATTTT.